This paragraph reports one TCR beta chain. The likely explanation is a read error, given a far larger clone one base away. Sequenced by immunoSEQ multiplex PCR; TCRdb stores in-frame clones only, minus some. This sample has over a million clones, with more than 75% found just once. The data derive from a study of shared clonotypes between healthy human individuals. The sequenced sample was memory CD4+ T cells from PBMCs. The subset: CD45RA-negative fraction. This receptor was identified in a man aged 18 to 30 in good health. Some clones in this sample may be carry-over from other donors' samples.

CDR3 DNA: TGTGCCAGCAACGACTACAATGAGCAGTTCTTC. Protein product: CASNDYNEQFF. This chain connects TRBV2 to TRBJ2-1; D uncertain. In germline, CDR1 is SNHLY, CDR2 FYNNEI. The CDR3 covers 11 residues. The germline V and J ends were trimmed by 7 bases and 3 bases, with 4 bases remaining between them.